In its sample, the clone carrying this T cell receptor beta chain was seen a few times. Its antigen is as yet unknown. The CDR3 contains 15 residues. Germline trimming cut 5 bases from V and 1 base from J; bases unmatched to any gene: 7. Germline V gene data show CDR1 as SGHRS and CDR2 as YFSETQ. Stable disease denoted Graves' hyperthyroidism without ophthalmopathy progression within 18 months. Exclusion of a patient resulted from uncontrolled infection, other autoimmune disease, pregnancy or lactation. Diagnosing involved the use of clinical symptoms, serum thyroxine and TRAb, thyroid ultrasound and orbital computed tomography. The source of the sample is a study of T cells in Graves' hyperthyroidism and ophthalmopathy. The study, taken as a whole, reports: The authors' 13 V-J model separated ophthalmopathy from stable hyperthyroidism.

Researchers took RNA transcripts and amplified the TCR beta CDR3 regions from them. A set of HTBI primers served as the primers for a first-round RT-PCR of the TCR CDR3. TCRdb recomputed calls from the multiplex PCR reads with MiXCR, one row per CDR3 protein. The sample carries hundreds of thousands of distinct CDR3 sequences, around 15% recorded once. The sequencing sample was made of blood. The chain links TRBV5-1 to TRBJ2-7; 9 positions agree with TRBD2. The receptor was derived from a woman in her twenties or thirties with Graves' hyperthyroidism. CDR3 sequence: CASRTGAGGSYEQYF. CDR3 nucleotide sequence: TGCGCCAGCAGAACGGGGGCGGGAGGGTCCTACGAGCAGTACTTC.